This TCR beta chain was identified in a study of cytomegalovirus exposure and HLA in healthy donors. V was trimmed by 10 bases and J by 7 bases, leaving 16 bases between them. Germline values: CDR1 KGHSH, CDR2 LQKENI. This CDR3 region has 12 residues. PCR employed 60 Vbeta and 13 Jbeta primers. Profiling relied on immunoSEQ multiplex PCR, and the TCRdb table lists in-frame clones only, not all of them. The sample lists about 160,000 clones; around 68% were seen once. V gene TRBV18 combines with J gene TRBJ1-1; TRBD1 is a possible D gene (5 bases). Sequencing was done on a sample of PBMCs. The sequence was obtained from a man between 50 and 59 years old in good health and CMV-seronegative. The CDR3 DNA follows: TGTGCCACTTTAACCGGGGGTGATGAAGCTTTCTTT. Translated, it gives CATLTGGDEAFF.